This T cell receptor beta chain was identified during a study of CD8+CD57+ T cells in acquired aplastic anemia. For the study at large: Recorded DNA amounts for sorted CD4+ and CD8+ cells had an average of around 3.4 ug. Healthy donors gave approximately 10 million reads on average for CD4+ cells.

CDR3 length: 14 amino acids. Germline V gene sequence: CDR1 SGDLS, CDR2 YYNGEE. The J segment lost 4 bases and the V segment lost 2 bases, leaving 4 bases of the junction unmatched. Genomic DNA constituted the template upon which TCR beta VDJ and CDR3 profiling was performed. MiXCR, applied by TCRdb to the reads, yields one record per CDR3 protein. This sample has about 190,000 distinct CDR3 sequences, with about half found just once. The material sequenced was sorted CD4+, CD8+, or CD8+CD57+ T cells (not recorded which) from PBMCs. The V and J genes are TRBV9 and TRBJ2-7; 9 bases agree with TRBD1. This receptor was obtained from a human donor in good health, serving as a control. In DNA, the CDR3 is TGTGCCAGCAGCGTTGGGACAGGGACTTACGAGCAGTACTTC. Residues: CASSVGTGTYEQYF.